This TCR beta chain was retrieved from a study of blood T cell repertoires in COVID-19. Original handling: Reference gene primer amplification yielded estimated nucleated cell counts. Clones were read by immunoSEQ multiplex PCR, and TCRdb kept only the in-frame ones, dropping some. V and J calls and clone size are copied from that table; D and trimming were computed from the DNA. Found here are about 200,000 clones, 70% to 80% of them singletons; the top ten hold approximately 6%. The CDR3 spans 16 residues. V gave up 4 bases and J gave up 2 bases; unmatched junction bases: 4. Germline V gives CDR1 SGHTA, CDR2 FQGTGA.

The receptor was derived from a middle-aged woman with COVID-19, enrolled during active disease. Sample: peripheral blood. The chain uses TRBV7-3 and TRBJ2-1, with 11 bases lining up with TRBD2. CDR3 sequence (DNA): TGTGCCAGCAGCTCCTCGACTAGCGGGGCCTACAATGAGCAGTTCTTC. Its protein product is CASSSSTSGAYNEQFF.